The 26 T cell receptor beta chains below come from one sample, sequenced in a study of neurological immune-mediated disorders (dated by TCRdb to between 2018 and 2020). Libraries came from 5' RACE. Sequenced using an Illumina HiSeq 2500. Using fastp trimming at Q25 and MiXCR clonotype assembly, TCRdb reanalyzed the public sequencing data and kept in-frame beta chains. Rows merge per CDR3 protein into single entries with the most common DNA and genes. The sample records about 52,000 distinct CDR3 sequences, around 4% of which are singletons. Over 5.5% of the sample is held by the ten biggest clonotypes. Sample: PBMCs. All receptors come from a man aged 55-75 years with multiple sclerosis.

V is TRBV5-1 and J is TRBJ1-6; D might be TRBD1 (5 bases). V gave up 0 bases and J gave up 7 bases, with 8 bases separating them. CDR1 is SGHRS and CDR2 is YFSETQ in the germline V gene. There are 14 residues in the CDR3. The CDR3 here is CASSLGQSNSPLHF. The CDR3, as DNA: TGCGCCAGCAGCTTGGGACAGTCAAATTCACCCCTCCACTTT.

There are many counts of this clonotype. The V call is TRBV12-3 or TRBV12-4, the J call TRBJ2-1; tentative D call: TRBD1 (6 bases). The CDR3 has 12 residues. Trimming shortened V by 7 bases and J by 8 bases, and 12 bases separated the two germline ends. The CDR3 sequence is CASNEQGHEQFF. The DNA of the CDR3 is TGTGCCAGCAATGAACAGGGCCATGAGCAGTTCTTC.

This clonotype showed up many times. V usage is TRBV27 and J usage is TRBJ1-6; D is perhaps TRBD1 (5 bases). V was shortened by 3 bases and J by 8 bases, with 14 bases between the two germline ends. The CDR3 extends over 15 amino acids. CDR1 is MNHEY, CDR2 SMNVEV, per germline (reference sequence). The CDR3: CASSFNRQPYSPLHF. CDR3 coding DNA: TGTGCCAGCAGTTTTAATCGACAGCCTTATTCACCCCTCCACTTT.

Only a few counts were recorded for this clonotype. A much larger clone lies one base from this, so it may be a read error. This sequence joins TRBV20-1 and TRBJ1-2, with D unclear. V dropped 7 bases and J dropped 8 bases, with 17 bases sitting between them. The CDR3 has 12 amino acids. Germline V gene lookup returns CDR1 DFQATT and CDR2 SNEGSKA (reference sequence). For the CDR3, the DNA is TGCAGTGTCCCAAAGGGTTTGCAGGGCTACACCTTC. It translates to CSVPKGLQGYTF.

This clonotype was recorded at least ten times. This sequence joins TRBV20-1 and TRBJ2-3, with TRBD2 matching over 12 bases. The junction had 10 bases not matched to a gene; V was cut back by 6 bases and J by 6 bases. Per the germline V gene, CDR1 is DFQATT and CDR2 is SNEGSKA (reference sequence). This CDR3 is 15 amino acids long. The CDR3 is CSASLAGGRKDTQYF. CDR3 coding DNA: TGCAGTGCCTCACTAGCGGGGGGCCGAAAGGATACGCAGTATTTT.

This clonotype was seen ten or more times. The gene calls are TRBV20-1 and TRBJ1-2; TRBD1 matches 9 bases. CDR1 and CDR2 from the germline V gene are DFQATT and SNEGSKA (reference sequence). The J segment lost 4 bases and the V segment lost 1 base, leaving 10 bases of the junction unmatched. The CDR3 is made up of 16 amino acids. CDR3 nucleotide sequence: TGCAGTGCTAGAGTGACAGGGGGGAGGCCTATCTATGGCTACACCTTC. This translates into CSARVTGGRPIYGYTF.

This clonotype came up once. V gene TRBV10-1 combines with J gene TRBJ1-1; D possibly corresponds to TRBD1 (6 bases). V lost 8 bases to trimming and J lost 7 bases, with 26 bases between them. The CDR3 extends over 16 amino acids. The V gene's germline CDR1 is WNHNN and CDR2 SYGVQD (reference sequence). This CDR3 reads CASSKGGGAGRNEAFF. CDR3 DNA sequence: TGCGCCAGCTCCAAAGGGGGGGGAGCGGGCCGAAATGAAGCTTTCTTT.

This clonotype came up many times. Here the CDR3 reads CASSLVQGAGGYTF. The CDR3 DNA sequence: TGTGCCAGCAGTTTAGTGCAGGGGGCCGGTGGCTACACCTTC. The genes are TRBV27 and TRBJ1-2; 8 nucleotides agree with TRBD1. The trim removed 2 bases at V and 7 bases at J, leaving 6 bases unmatched. Germline-derived CDR1 and CDR2 are MNHEY and SMNVEV (reference sequence). CDR3 size: 14 residues.

There are many counts of this clonotype. The CDR3 is CASSVTGRGNQPQHF. The CDR3 DNA follows: TGTGCCAGCAGCGTGACTGGTCGAGGCAATCAGCCCCAGCATTTT. This chain connects TRBV27 to TRBJ1-5, with D hard to call. Between the trimmed V and J ends, which lost 6 bases and 2 bases, there was a span of 14 bases. CDR3 length: 15 residues. The germline CDR1 and CDR2 sequences are MNHEY and SMNVEV (reference sequence).

This clonotype was seen ten or more times. V and J are TRBV7-9 and TRBJ2-1; 8 bases fit TRBD1. The CDR3 is 15 residues long. V was clipped by 5 bases and J by 7 bases; unmatched bases: 10. Germline V gives CDR1 SEHNR, CDR2 FQNEAQ (reference sequence). The CDR3 spells CASSVRQGPENEQFF. DNA for the CDR3: TGTGCCAGCAGCGTTCGACAGGGGCCCGAGAATGAGCAGTTCTTC.

This clonotype was counted many times. The V gene is TRBV6-5, the J gene TRBJ1-5; 8 nucleotides agree with TRBD1. V was clipped by 0 bases and J by 7 bases; unmatched bases: 5. The CDR3 length is 15 residues. From germline, CDR1 is MNHEY and CDR2 SVGAGI. The CDR3: CASSYSQGAGQPQHF. The CDR3 coding sequence is TGTGCCAGCAGTTACTCTCAGGGGGCGGGACAGCCCCAGCATTTT.

This clonotype came up many times. V usage is TRBV27 and J usage is TRBJ1-6; weak D call: TRBD1 (6 bases). Trimming pared 5 bases from V and 12 bases from J, leaving 23 bases between. Germline CDR1 reads MNHEY; CDR2 reads SMNVEV (reference sequence). The CDR3 spans 16 residues. CDR3 coding DNA: TGTGCCAGCAGTCAAAACGGACAGTGGTCGTTCAAACCCCTCCACTTT. Translation: CASSQNGQWSFKPLHF.

This clonotype showed up many times. This chain connects TRBV5-1 to TRBJ2-3; unclear D gene. Trimming left V 5 bases short and J 4 bases short, with 14 bases between. The CDR3 has 14 amino acids. Germline V gene data show CDR1 as SGHRS and CDR2 as YFSETQ. The CDR3 is CASSLGTFPDTQYF. CDR3 nucleotides: TGCGCCAGCAGTCTTGGTACATTTCCAGATACGCAGTATTTT.

This clonotype was seen repeatedly, ten times or more. V usage is TRBV11-2 and J usage is TRBJ1-5; D possibly corresponds to TRBD1 (5 bases). Trimming removed 1 base from V and 4 bases from J, with 17 bases in between. This CDR3 region has 17 residues. Germline V gene sequence: CDR1 SGHAT, CDR2 FQNNGV. The DNA for the CDR3 is TGTGCCAGCAGCTTAGTGGGGGTTCGATCGAGGAATCAGCCCCAGCATTTT. This encodes CASSLVGVRSRNQPQHF.

The chain recombines TRBV20-1 with TRBJ2-3; D remains unclear. Looked up from germline, CDR1 is DFQATT and CDR2 is SNEGSKA (reference sequence). CDR3 length: 14 residues. Trimming took 4 bases from V and 4 from J, leaving 15 bases between them. The CDR3 DNA reads as TGCAGTGCTATAGCAGTCGAAAGCCCAGATACGCAGTATTTT. Protein sequence: CSAIAVESPDTQYF.

This clonotype was seen more than once but under ten times. The CDR3 reads CASTDKGLKGNEQFF. In DNA form, the CDR3 reads TGCGCCAGCACCGATAAGGGACTAAAAGGAAATGAGCAGTTCTTC. The genes are TRBV5-1 and TRBJ2-1; the match to TRBD2 covers 7 bases. V was clipped by 6 bases and J by 7 bases; unmatched bases: 13. CDR3 length equals 15 residues. Germline CDR1 is SGHRS and CDR2 is YFSETQ.

This clonotype was seen at least ten times. This chain uses TRBV5-5 with TRBJ2-5; the D gene could be TRBD1 or TRBD2 (5 bases each). Per germline, CDR1 SGHKS and CDR2 YYEKEE (reference sequence). This CDR3 contains 12 residues. The V gene lost 4 bases and the J gene lost 5 bases, with 9 bases spanning the gap. This CDR3 is CASSRGQETQYF. Written as DNA, the CDR3 is TGTGCCAGCAGCCGGGGCCAGGAGACCCAGTACTTC.

This clonotype was recorded many times. V gene TRBV10-2 combines with J gene TRBJ2-5; no firm D call. The V gene's germline CDR1 is WSHSY and CDR2 SAAADI. Trimming stripped 6 bases from V and 2 bases from J, with 13 bases between. The CDR3 extends over 14 amino acids. This CDR3 is CASSELRAQETQYF. The CDR3 nucleotides read TGCGCCAGCAGCGAGCTTCGGGCGCAAGAGACCCAGTACTTC.

This clonotype was recorded at least ten times. CDR3 nucleotides: TGTGCCAGCAGTTCGGGACGAACCTGGAGCTCCTACAATGAGCAGTTCTTC. This translates into CASSSGRTWSSYNEQFF. V is TRBV28 and J is TRBJ2-1; TRBD1 or TRBD2 may be the D gene (5 bases each). CDR1 and CDR2 (germline): MDHEN, SYDVKM. The CDR3 consists of 17 residues. V lost 4 bases, J lost 0 bases, and 16 bases lay in between. The complete variable domain, with remaining parts taken from reference TRBV28 and TRBJ2-1, reads DVKVTQSSRYLVKRTGEKVFLECVQDMDHENMFWYRQDPGLGLRLIYFSYDVKMKEKGDIPEGYSVSREKKERFSLILESASTNQTSMYLCASSSGRTWSSYNEQFFGPGTRLTVL.

In this sample, this clonotype turned up many times. This sequence joins TRBV10-1 and TRBJ2-2, with TRBD2 identical over 7 bases. Germline V gene sequence: CDR1 WNHNN, CDR2 SYGVQD (reference sequence). V lost 2 bases and J lost 0; bases outside the gene matches: 6. This CDR3 is 17 amino acids long. DNA for the CDR3: TGCGCCAGCAGTGAGCATAGGCTAGCGGCGAACACCGGGGAGCTGTTTTTT. Protein sequence: CASSEHRLAANTGELFF.

This clonotype was found many times. V and J are TRBV10-2 and TRBJ1-5; no definite D call. The V and J ends lost 6 bases and 6 bases respectively, with 15 bases between them. Germline V gene data show CDR1 as WSHSY and CDR2 as SAAADI. The CDR3 length is 14 residues. Here the CDR3 DNA reads TGCGCCAGCAGGCCCTTGGGGTTGGGTCAGCCCCAGCATTTT. It encodes CASRPLGLGQPQHF.

This clonotype has ten or more counts. The chain links TRBV7-3 to TRBJ1-1, with D possibly being TRBD1 (6 bases). Trimming pared 1 base from V and 3 bases from J, leaving 9 bases between. In germline, CDR1 is SGHTA, CDR2 FQGTGA. This CDR3 contains 14 residues. The CDR3 nucleotides are TGTGCCAGCAGCTTAATTGCAGGGGACACTGAAGCTTTCTTT. As protein: CASSLIAGDTEAFF.

In its sample, this clonotype was seen many times. The genes are TRBV13 and TRBJ2-7; 7 bases map to TRBD2. V lost 2 bases, J lost 3 bases, and 4 bases stayed unmatched. This CDR3 spans 14 amino acids. The germline gives CDR1 PRHDT, CDR2 FYEKMQ (reference sequence). This CDR3 reads CASSLTGTNYEQYF. In DNA, the CDR3 is TGTGCCAGCAGCTTAACCGGGACTAACTACGAGCAGTACTTC.

This clonotype was detected ten times or more. V and J are TRBV5-1 and TRBJ2-1; perhaps TRBD1 as D (5 bases). From germline, CDR1 is SGHRS and CDR2 YFSETQ. The CDR3 loop spans 14 amino acids. V lost 1 base and J lost 6, with 11 bases in between. The CDR3, as DNA: TGCGCCAGCAGCTTGAGGTCAGGGCCCAATGAGCAGTTCTTC. Its protein is CASSLRSGPNEQFF.

In this sample, this clonotype turned up many times. The CDR3 protein is CSANSGGGETQYF. CDR3 nucleotide sequence: TGCAGTGCTAATAGCGGGGGAGGAGAGACCCAGTACTTC. This sequence joins TRBV20-1 and TRBJ2-5; 9 positions agree with TRBD2. The CDR3 has 13 amino acids. V dropped 4 bases and J dropped 4; count of bases not matched to a gene: 4. CDR1 and CDR2 (germline): DFQATT, SNEGSKA (reference sequence).

This clonotype was detected ten times or more. The rearrangement joins TRBV18 to TRBJ2-1; possibly TRBD2 for D (5 bases). The CDR3 runs to 12 residues. Trimming cost V 2 bases and J 11 bases, with 10 bases left between them. Germline assignment: CDR1 KGHSH and CDR2 LQKENI. The CDR3 DNA follows: TGTGCCAGCTCACCATTCGGGGAAAAGCAGTTCTTC. This translates into CASSPFGEKQFF.